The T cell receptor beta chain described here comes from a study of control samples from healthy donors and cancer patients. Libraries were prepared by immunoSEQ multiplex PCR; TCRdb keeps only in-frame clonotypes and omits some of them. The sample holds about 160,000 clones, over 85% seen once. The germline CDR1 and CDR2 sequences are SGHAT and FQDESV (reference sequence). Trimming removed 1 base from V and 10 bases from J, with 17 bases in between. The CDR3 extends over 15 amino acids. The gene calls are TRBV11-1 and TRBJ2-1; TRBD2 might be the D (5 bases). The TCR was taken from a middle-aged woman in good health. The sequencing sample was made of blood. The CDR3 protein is CASSLGPRTEAEQFF. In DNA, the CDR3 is TGTGCCAGCAGCTTAGGTCCGCGGACTGAGGCGGAGCAGTTCTTC.